The 27 T cell receptor beta chains in this list originate from one sample, sequenced in a study of control samples from healthy donors and cancer patients (dated by TCRdb to 2019 to 2021). Library preparation employed the immunoSEQ multiplex PCR assay. Entries here come from immuneACCESS through TCRdb and include only in-frame sequences with V and J called. Some clones fail to appear in such tables; in the studies checked, an unresolved V gene covers under half of the shortfall, and the cause of the remainder is unknown. The sample yields about 69,000 clones; more than 70% were counted once. Roughly 5.5% of the sample is taken by the ten largest. Sequenced input: PBMCs. These receptors all come from a man aged 55 to 70 with colorectal cancer.

The chain recombines TRBV4-3 with TRBJ1-6, with a possible D match to TRBD1 (5 bases). The CDR3 length is 15 residues. Trimming pared 0 bases from V and 5 bases from J, leaving 8 bases between. Germline assignment: CDR1 LGHNA and CDR2 YSLEER. In DNA form, the CDR3 reads TGCGCCAGCAGCCAAGAACGAGGGGATAATTCACCCCTCCACTTT. Translated, it gives CASSQERGDNSPLHF.

The chain combines TRBV19 with TRBJ2-3, with 8 positions matching TRBD2. The germline V gene has CDR1 LNHDA and CDR2 SQIVND (reference sequence). The CDR3 runs to 11 residues. V shed 8 bases and J 12 bases; nucleotides not matched to a gene: 7. CDR3 nucleotides: TGTGCCAGTTTCGACGGGACTAGTCAGTATTTT. Protein sequence: CASFDGTSQYF.

J is TRBJ2-1 and V is TRBV27, with 9 bases matching TRBD1. This CDR3 has 15 amino acids. V shed 6 bases, J shed 3 bases, and the junction held 6 bases outside the gene matches. Germline V gene lookup returns CDR1 MNHEY and CDR2 SMNVEV (reference sequence). This chain's CDR3 is CASSLQGANYNEQFF. CDR3 coding DNA: TGTGCCAGCAGCCTACAGGGGGCGAACTACAATGAGCAGTTCTTC.

The chain carries TRBV2 and TRBJ2-7; 8 nucleotides align to TRBD2. The CDR3 spans 15 residues. Germline CDR1 and CDR2: SNHLY and FYNNEI. V shed 6 bases, J shed 2 bases, and the junction held 9 bases outside the gene matches. The CDR3 protein is CASSPLLADPYEQYF. The CDR3 DNA follows: TGTGCCAGCAGCCCCCTACTAGCGGATCCCTACGAGCAGTACTTC.

The rearrangement joins TRBV7-8 to TRBJ2-7, with 7 bases that match TRBD1. V lost 7 bases to trimming and J lost 1 base; unmatched junction nucleotides: 7. Germline loops: CDR1 SGHVS, CDR2 FQNEAQ. This CDR3 has 14 amino acids. The CDR3 spells CASKPRDRSYEQYF. DNA for the CDR3: TGTGCCAGCAAACCCCGGGACAGATCCTACGAGCAGTACTTC.

This clone was observed a single time. The CDR3 loop is CASSPPGGQNNEQFF. Here the CDR3 DNA reads TGTGCCAGCAGCCCCCCTGGGGGGCAAAACAATGAGCAGTTCTTC. This chain joins TRBV21-1 and TRBJ2-1. TRBV21-1 is marked as a pseudogene. The CDR3 extends over 15 amino acids.

This chain connects TRBV24-1 to TRBJ1-1; D call uncertain. The V gene lost 3 bases and the J gene lost 2 bases, with 3 bases spanning the gap. This CDR3 has 12 residues. Germline CDR1 is KGHDR and CDR2 is SFDVKD. CDR3 in DNA: TGTGCCACCAGTGATATAAACACTGAAGCTTTCTTT. This codes for CATSDINTEAFF.

The V gene is TRBV6-5, the J gene TRBJ2-7, with unresolved D. The germline V gene has CDR1 MNHEY and CDR2 SVGAGI. This CDR3 has 10 residues. Between the trimmed V and J ends, which lost 5 bases and 3 bases, there was a span of 2 bases. The CDR3 protein is CASSLYEQYF. CDR3 sequence (DNA): TGTGCCAGCAGTCTCTACGAGCAGTACTTC.

The chain links TRBV28 to TRBJ2-6; a weak D match, TRBD1 (6 bases). Trimming removed 4 bases at V and 2 bases at J, with 18 bases between. The germline V gene encodes CDR1 MDHEN and CDR2 SYDVKM. This CDR3 contains 18 residues. This chain's CDR3 is CASSSRWQGLAGANVLTF. In nucleotides, the CDR3 is TGTGCCAGCAGTTCCCGCTGGCAGGGGCTCGCTGGGGCCAACGTCCTGACTTTC. Full variable domain (rest looked up from reference TRBV28 and TRBJ2-6): DVKVTQSSRYLVKRTGEKVFLECVQDMDHENMFWYRQDPGLGLRLIYFSYDVKMKEKGDIPEGYSVSREKKERFSLILESASTNQTSMYLCASSSRWQGLAGANVLTFGAGSRLTVL.

This sequence joins TRBV3-1 (or the pseudogene TRBV3-2) and TRBJ2-3, with 9 nucleotides matching TRBD1. The J segment lost 4 bases and the V segment lost 1 base, leaving 9 bases of the junction unmatched. Germline V lookup: CDR1 LGHDT, CDR2 YNNKEL (reference sequence). The CDR3 consists of 17 residues. The CDR3, as DNA: TGTGCCAGCAGCCAAGCTGGGGGACAGGGCGTCCCAGATACGCAGTATTTT. It yields the protein CASSQAGGQGVPDTQYF.

This clone was found a few times. This sequence joins TRBV7-2 and TRBJ1-5; D possibly corresponds to TRBD1 (6 bases). Germline CDR1 and CDR2: SGHTA and FQGNSA. V was trimmed by 1 base and J by 3 bases, leaving 10 bases between them. This CDR3 has 15 residues. CDR3 sequence reads: CASSLVGGYNQPQHF. The DNA for the CDR3 is TGTGCCAGCAGCTTAGTCGGGGGCTACAATCAGCCCCAGCATTTT.

The V and J genes are TRBV9 and TRBJ1-5, with 7 nucleotides matching TRBD1. CDR3 length: 15 amino acids. Germline trimming cut 4 bases from V and 1 base from J; bases unmatched to any gene: 5. Germline V gene lookup returns CDR1 SGDLS and CDR2 YYNGEE. Here the CDR3 DNA reads TGTGCCAGCAGCCCCGGGACAGCGAGCAATCAGCCCCAGCATTTT. The encoded protein is CASSPGTASNQPQHF.

The chain combines TRBV5-1 with TRBJ2-3; TRBD1 agrees at 9 bases. The trim removed 4 bases at V and 1 base at J, leaving 4 bases unmatched. Germline CDR1 is SGHRS and CDR2 is YFSETQ. There are 15 residues in the CDR3. The CDR3 sequence: CASSPRTGGTDTQYF. CDR3 bases: TGCGCCAGCAGCCCAAGGACAGGGGGCACAGATACGCAGTATTTT.

The chain uses TRBV2 and TRBJ1-4; D is ambiguous. Germline values: CDR1 SNHLY, CDR2 FYNNEI. The V end lost 4 bases, the J end lost 7 bases, and 4 bases lay between the germline ends. The CDR3 loop spans 11 amino acids. The CDR3 DNA is TGTGCCAGCAGTGTGGGTGAAAAACTGTTTTTT. Translated, it gives CASSVGEKLFF.

V and J are TRBV15 and TRBJ2-2, with 9 bases fitting TRBD1. The V gene's germline CDR1 is LNHNV and CDR2 YYDKDF (reference sequence). The V gene end was trimmed by 5 bases and the J gene end by 0 bases; junction bases not matched to a gene: 4. This CDR3 is built from 16 residues. CDR3 DNA sequence: TGTGCCACCAGCTACGGGACAGGGACGAACACCGGGGAGCTGTTTTTT. As protein: CATSYGTGTNTGELFF. Full variable domain (outside the CDR3, taken from reference TRBV15 and TRBJ2-2): DAMVIQNPRYQVTQFGKPVTLSCSQTLNHNVMYWYQQKSSQAPKLLFHYYDKDFNNEADTPDNFQSRRPNTSFCFLDIRSPGLGDTAMYLCATSYGTGTNTGELFFGEGSRLTVL.

The V and J genes are TRBV4-1 and TRBJ2-1; 11 bases align to TRBD2. V lost 1 base to trimming and J lost 10 bases; unmatched junction nucleotides: 15. The CDR3 contains 18 residues. The germline gives CDR1 MGHRA, CDR2 YSYEKL. This chain's CDR3 is CASSQAPLAGGLLGEQFF. The CDR3 DNA is TGCGCCAGCAGCCAAGCCCCTCTAGCGGGGGGCCTTCTCGGCGAGCAGTTCTTC.

The chain uses TRBV27 and TRBJ1-3; D gene uncertain. V was pared by 4 bases and J by 8 bases, with 9 bases between. The CDR3 loop spans 12 amino acids. Per the germline V gene, CDR1 is MNHEY and CDR2 is SMNVEV (reference sequence). The CDR3 sequence: CASSSPGHTIYF. CDR3 DNA: TGTGCCAGCAGTTCCCCGGGCCACACCATATATTTT.

The gene calls are TRBV12-3 or TRBV12-4 and TRBJ1-1, with TRBD1 as a possible D gene (5 bases). This CDR3 region has 13 residues. Trimming took off 6 bases at V and 10 bases at J, with 18 bases between the two ends. The DNA of the CDR3 is TGTGCCAGCAGGTCGGTTCTGGGGGTGGGAGCTTTCTTT. Residues: CASRSVLGVGAFF.

This chain links TRBV11-2 with TRBJ2-7, with D perhaps matching TRBD1 (6 bases). This CDR3 region has 14 residues. The V gene's germline CDR1 is SGHAT and CDR2 FQNNGV. The V end was cut by 0 bases, the J end by 6 bases, with 12 bases between. The CDR3 DNA follows: TGTGCCAGCAGCTTAGACAGGGGATTTGGCGAGCAGTACTTC. Translated, it gives CASSLDRGFGEQYF.

V usage is TRBV12-3 or TRBV12-4 and J usage is TRBJ2-3; D possibly uses TRBD1 or TRBD2 (5 bases each). This CDR3 spans 13 amino acids. V was clipped by 4 bases and J by 4 bases, with 9 bases between them. CDR3 coding DNA: TGTGCCAGCAGTTGGGGGTTTCCAGATACGCAGTATTTT. It specifies CASSWGFPDTQYF.

This chain joins TRBV27 and TRBJ1-5, with D unresolved. This CDR3 comprises 11 residues. Germline-derived CDR1 and CDR2 are MNHEY and SMNVEV (reference sequence). Trimming cost V 5 bases and J 9 bases, with 8 bases left between them. The CDR3 DNA is TGTGCCAGCAGTGCCATGGGGCCCCAGCATTTT. This codes for CASSAMGPQHF.

This chain uses TRBV27 with TRBJ1-2; D may be TRBD1 (5 bases). Germline values: CDR1 MNHEY, CDR2 SMNVEV (reference sequence). The CDR3 contains 17 residues. Trimming removed 4 bases from V and 0 bases from J, with 18 bases in between. CDR3 sequence: CASSSSGTRGSNYGYTF. The CDR3 DNA reads TGTGCCAGCAGTTCTTCCGGGACCAGAGGGTCTAACTATGGCTACACCTTC.

The CDR3 DNA is TGTGCCAGCAACCAAGTCGGGGGTCGGTACGAGCAGTACTTC. Protein product: CASNQVGGRYEQYF. The rearrangement links TRBV28 to TRBJ2-7; TRBD2 is a possible D gene (6 bases). Trimming took off 7 bases at V and 4 bases at J, with 17 bases between the two ends. The CDR3 spans 14 residues. Germline V CDR1 and CDR2: MDHEN, SYDVKM.

J is TRBJ2-2 and V is TRBV9; possibly TRBD1 or TRBD2 for D (5 bases each). The CDR3 runs to 16 residues. The V end lost 0 bases, the J end lost 1 base, and 10 bases lay between the germline ends. The germline CDR1 and CDR2 sequences are SGDLS and YYNGEE. In DNA form, the CDR3 reads TGTGCCAGCAGCGTAGATGGGGGTCGGAACACCGGGGAGCTGTTTTTT. Translated: CASSVDGGRNTGELFF.

The J gene is TRBJ2-2, the V gene TRBV6-4; D may be TRBD2 (5 bases). Trimming cost V 6 bases and J 6 bases, with 14 bases left between them. Germline V gene data show CDR1 as MRHNA and CDR2 as SNTAGT. The length of the CDR3 is 14 residues. The CDR3 DNA reads TGTGCCAGCAGGGGGTTCGGCGGGTCCGGGGAGCTGTTTTTT. This codes for CASRGFGGSGELFF.

The chain employs TRBV11-3 and TRBJ2-2; D assignment may be TRBD1 or TRBD2 (6 bases each). The CDR3 has 14 amino acids. From germline, CDR1 is SGHNT and CDR2 YENEEA. V lost 7 bases and J lost 5, with 14 bases in between. The CDR3 region has the DNA TGTGCCAGCACGGAGGGGGGAAAAACCGGGGAGCTGTTTTTT. Translation: CASTEGGKTGELFF.

This clone was observed a handful of times. The chain combines TRBV10-3 with TRBJ2-3; D is unclear. The CDR3 totals 13 residues. CDR1 and CDR2 (germline): ENHRY, SYGVKD. Trimming removed 5 bases at V and 4 bases at J, with 10 bases between. The CDR3 region has the DNA TGTGCCATCAGTCTTGCCCTAGCAGATACGCAGTATTTT. It encodes CAISLALADTQYF.